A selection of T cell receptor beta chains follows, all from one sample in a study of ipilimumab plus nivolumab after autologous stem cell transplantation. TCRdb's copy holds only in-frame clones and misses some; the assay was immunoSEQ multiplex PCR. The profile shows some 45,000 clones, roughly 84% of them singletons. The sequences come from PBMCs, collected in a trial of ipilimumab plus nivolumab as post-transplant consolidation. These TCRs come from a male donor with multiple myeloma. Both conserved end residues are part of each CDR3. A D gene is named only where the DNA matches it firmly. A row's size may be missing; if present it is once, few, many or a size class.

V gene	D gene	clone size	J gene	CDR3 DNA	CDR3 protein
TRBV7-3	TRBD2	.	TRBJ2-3	TGTGCCAGCAGCCCCATTAGCGGGAGCCTTTCAGATACGCAGTATTTT	CASSPISGSLSDTQYF
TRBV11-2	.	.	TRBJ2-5	TGTGCCAGCAGCTTAGGGACGAGCGGAGAGACCCAGTACTTC	CASSLGTSGETQYF
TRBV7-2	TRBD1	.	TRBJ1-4	TGTGCCAGCAGCCCTATCAGGGGGCATGAAAAACTGTTTTTT	CASSPIRGHEKLFF
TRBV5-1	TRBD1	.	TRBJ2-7	TGCGCCAGCAGCAGGAGTGGGGACAGGGGCAGCGAGCAGTACTTC	CASSRSGDRGSEQYF
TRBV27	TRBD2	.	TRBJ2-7	TGTGCCAGCAGTTCGATTAGCGGGATTGCCTACGAGCAGTACTTC	CASSSISGIAYEQYF
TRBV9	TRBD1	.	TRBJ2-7	TGTGCCAGCAGCGTAAACGACTTACAGGGGAGAGGATACGAGCAGTACTTC	CASSVNDLQGRGYEQYF
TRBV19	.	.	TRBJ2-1	TGTGCTTCGGACAACGGAGTCCCCAGCTCCTACAATGAGCAGTTCTTC	CASDNGVPSSYNEQFF
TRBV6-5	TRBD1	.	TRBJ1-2	TGTGCCAGCAGTTACGATAGGGACAGAGCTAACTATGGCTACACCTTC	CASSYDRDRANYGYTF
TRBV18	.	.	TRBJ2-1	TGTGCCAGCTCACCCGGGGACGGTGCCTACAATGAGCAGTTCTTC	CASSPGDGAYNEQFF
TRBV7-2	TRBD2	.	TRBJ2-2	TGTGCCAGCAGCTCTCGGACTAGCGTACTTCTTTGGACCGGGGAGCTGTTTTTT	CASSSRTSVLLWTGELFF
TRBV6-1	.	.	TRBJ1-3	.	CASTFGEGSGNTIYF
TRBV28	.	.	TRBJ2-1	TGTGCCAGCGAAGGAGATTACAATGAGCAGTTCTTC	CASEGDYNEQFF
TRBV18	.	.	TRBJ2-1	TGTGCCAGCTCACCGGGTGTACATGAGCAGTTCTTC	CASSPGVHEQFF
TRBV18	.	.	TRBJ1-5	TGTGCCAGCTCACCGAATGGACAGTTCATCAATCAGCCCCAGCATTTT	CASSPNGQFINQPQHF
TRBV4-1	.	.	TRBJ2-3	TGCGCCAGCAGCCAAGATCTTGCCGGGAGTCGCGATACGCAGTATTTT	CASSQDLAGSRDTQYF
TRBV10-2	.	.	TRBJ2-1	TGCGCCAGCACCGGACCAAAATTAAAGGTCTACAATGAGCAGTTCTTC	CASTGPKLKVYNEQFF
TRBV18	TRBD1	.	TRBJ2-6	TGTGCCAGCTCACCACCGTGGACAGGGGGGTCTGGGGCCAACGTCCTGACTTTC	CASSPPWTGGSGANVLTF
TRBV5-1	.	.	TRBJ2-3	TGCGCCAGCAGCTCTCCCCCGACCACAGATACGCAGTATTTT	CASSSPPTTDTQYF
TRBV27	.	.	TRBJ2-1	TGTGCCAGCAGTTTATTAGGCGGGGAACACAATGAGCAGTTCTTC	CASSLLGGEHNEQFF
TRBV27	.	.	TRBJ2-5	TGTGCCAGCAGTTTCGAAGAGACCCAGTACTTC	CASSFEETQYF
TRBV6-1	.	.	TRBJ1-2	TGTGCCAGCAGCCAGATTAACTATGGCTACACCTTC	CASSQINYGYTF
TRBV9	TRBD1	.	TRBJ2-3	TGTGCCAGCAGCGTAGTGCCAGGGGGCGCAGATACGCAGTATTTT	CASSVVPGGADTQYF
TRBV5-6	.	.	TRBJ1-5	TGTGCCAGCACCAGTGGGGGGAGCGGCAATCAGCCCCAGCATTTT	CASTSGGSGNQPQHF
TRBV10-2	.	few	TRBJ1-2	TGCGCCAGCACCCTGGGAGATGGCTACACCTTC	CASTLGDGYTF
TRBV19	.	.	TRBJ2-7	TGTGCCAGTAGCCGACCCGATGCTACGGCCTACGAGCAGTACTTC	CASSRPDATAYEQYF
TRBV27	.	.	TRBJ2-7	TGTGCCAGCAGTCCCAGGGGGGGCACGACCTACGAGCAGTACTTC	CASSPRGGTTYEQYF
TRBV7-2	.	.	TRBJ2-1	TGTGCCAGCAGCCCTCGGGAAGGAGGCTCCTACAATGAGCAGTTCTTC	CASSPREGGSYNEQFF
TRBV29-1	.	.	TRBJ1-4	TGCAGCGTTGATAACGGGGAAAAACTGTTTTTT	CSVDNGEKLFF
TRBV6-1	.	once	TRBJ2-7	TGTGCCAGCAGTGTGTCTCCGACAACCTACGAGCAGTACTTC	CASSVSPTTYEQYF
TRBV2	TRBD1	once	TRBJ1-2	TGTGCCAGCAGTGGGGGACAGGGAAAGAACTATGGCTACACCTTC	CASSGGQGKNYGYTF
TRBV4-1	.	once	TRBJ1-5	TGCGCCAGCAGCCAAGATGCCGCCAAGGGACAGCCCCAGCATTTT	CASSQDAAKGQPQHF
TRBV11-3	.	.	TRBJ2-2	TGTGCCAGCAGCTTGGGGAGTCTCGGGGAGCTGTTTTTT	CASSLGSLGELFF
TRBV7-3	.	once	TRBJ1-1	TGTGCCAGCTCCCTAGCGGGTTTGAACACTGAAGCTTTCTTT	CASSLAGLNTEAFF
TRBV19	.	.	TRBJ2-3	TGTGCCAGTAGTATAGGCAGTGCAGGGAGCACAGATACGCAGTATTTT	CASSIGSAGSTDTQYF
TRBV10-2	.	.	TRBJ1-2	TGCGCCAGCAGTGAGTTCCAGACAACGCACACCTTC	CASSEFQTTHTF
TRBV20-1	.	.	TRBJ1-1	TGCAGTGCTAGAGTCACTGAAGCTTTCTTT	CSARVTEAFF
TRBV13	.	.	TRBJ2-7	TGTGCCAGCAAACCGAGACGGACTTCCTACGAGCAGTACTTC	CASKPRRTSYEQYF
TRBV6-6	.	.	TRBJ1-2	TGTGCCAGCAGCCTAGGGGGTAACTATGGCTACACCTTC	CASSLGGNYGYTF
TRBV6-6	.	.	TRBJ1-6	TGTGCCAGCAGTCCGGACATGTGGGATTCACCCCTCCACTTT	CASSPDMWDSPLHF
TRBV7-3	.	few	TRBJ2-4	TGTGCCAGCGGACCGACGGCCAAAAACATTCAGTACTTC	CASGPTAKNIQYF
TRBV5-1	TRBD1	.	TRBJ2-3	TGCGCCAGCAATTTGTGGACAGGGAGCACAGATACGCAGTATTTT	CASNLWTGSTDTQYF
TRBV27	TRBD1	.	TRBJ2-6	TGTGCCACCCAAAGGACAGGGAGAGCTGGGGCCAACGTCCTGACTTTC	CATQRTGRAGANVLTF